These 20 T cell receptor beta chains originate from one sample sequenced in a study of PD-L1 blockade in urothelial cancer. Method: immunoSEQ multiplex PCR; TCRdb's copy keeps in-frame clones and lacks some. The profile covers about 120,000 clones, with around 88% appearing a single time and about 1.8% taken by the ten largest. Described time point: peripheral blood 6 weeks after treatment start. The source was PBMCs, collected around atezolizumab (anti-PD-L1) treatment. These receptors originate from a man in his fifties or sixties with urothelial cancer.

Concerning this clone: At one of its ends the junction is not consistent with the germline gene, which may arise from a read error. The CDR3 DNA follows: TGTGCCGGCAGCCTTGGGACAGGGGGCTACGAGCAGTACTTC. Translation gives CAGSLGTGGYEQYF. The rearrangement joins TRBV4-2 to TRBJ2-7; 11 bases are shared with TRBD1. This CDR3 is 14 amino acids long. The germline V gene encodes CDR1 LGHNA and CDR2 YNFKEQ.

V usage is TRBV18 and J usage is TRBJ2-5; no clear D gene. The V gene's germline CDR1 is KGHSH and CDR2 LQKENI. V was trimmed by 3 bases and J by 5 bases, leaving 13 bases between them. The CDR3 loop spans 14 amino acids. The CDR3 coding sequence is TGTGCCAGCTCACCCGACATCTCCTATGAGACCCAGTACTTC. It translates to CASSPDISYETQYF.

V usage is TRBV6-5 and J usage is TRBJ2-5; 9 bases align to TRBD2. Per the germline V gene, CDR1 is MNHEY and CDR2 is SVGAGI. CDR3 size: 15 residues. The J segment lost 4 bases and the V segment lost 5 bases, leaving 8 bases of the junction unmatched. CDR3 amino acids: CASSPPGLAGETQYF. In DNA form, the CDR3 reads TGTGCCAGCAGTCCCCCGGGACTAGCAGGAGAGACCCAGTACTTC.

In this sample, this clone turned up a few times. The rearrangement joins TRBV27 to TRBJ2-7; a possible D gene is TRBD1 (6 bases). V was pared by 5 bases and J by 0 bases, with 11 bases between. From germline, CDR1 is MNHEY and CDR2 SMNVEV (reference sequence). The CDR3 has 14 amino acids. The CDR3 reads CASSLQGPSYEQYF. The CDR3 nucleotides are TGTGCCAGCAGTCTACAGGGCCCCTCCTACGAGCAGTACTTC.

The rearrangement links TRBV19 to TRBJ1-5, with D unresolved. This CDR3 comprises 15 residues. Germline CDR1 reads LNHDA; CDR2 reads SQIVND (reference sequence). The V gene lost 7 bases and the J gene lost 3 bases, with 16 bases spanning the gap. CDR3 protein: CASNAVADFNQPQHF. DNA for the CDR3: TGTGCCAGTAACGCGGTCGCAGACTTCAATCAGCCCCAGCATTTT.

The V gene is TRBV7-9, the J gene TRBJ2-7; D ambiguous. V lost 3 bases to trimming and J lost 4 bases, with 7 bases between them. This CDR3 region has 12 residues. Germline CDR1 is SEHNR and CDR2 is FQNEAQ (reference sequence). The CDR3 nucleotides are TGTGCCAGCAGCTTCTCTCTTTACGAGCAGTACTTC. This translates into CASSFSLYEQYF.

The chain combines TRBV5-1 with TRBJ1-4, with D possibly TRBD1 on 6 matching bases. CDR1 SGHRS and CDR2 YFSETQ come from the germline V gene. This CDR3 has 14 amino acids. Trimming shortened V by 0 bases and J by 4 bases, and 7 bases separated the two germline ends. DNA of the CDR3: TGCGCCAGCAGCTTGGGACAGGATAATGAAAAACTGTTTTTT. Protein sequence: CASSLGQDNEKLFF.

The chain recombines TRBV5-5 with TRBJ1-5; D remains unclear. From germline, CDR1 is SGHKS and CDR2 YYEKEE (reference sequence). The CDR3 is made up of 18 amino acids. The V gene lost 3 bases and the J gene lost 5 bases, with 24 bases spanning the gap. The CDR3 here is CASSSPLRRREGDQPQHF. As DNA, the CDR3 is TGTGCCAGCAGCTCCCCCTTAAGACGACGGGAGGGAGATCAGCCCCAGCATTTT.

This clone was detected a few times. The chain recombines TRBV27 with TRBJ2-2; 10 bases fit TRBD2. The V segment lost 3 bases and the J segment 7 bases; nucleotides outside the gene matches: 5. The germline CDR1 and CDR2 sequences are MNHEY and SMNVEV (reference sequence). The CDR3 is made up of 15 amino acids. CDR3 DNA: TGTGCCAGCAGTTTCGGACTAGCGGTTAACGGGGAGCTGTTTTTT. Translation gives CASSFGLAVNGELFF.

The chain carries TRBV18 and TRBJ1-2; perhaps TRBD1 as D (6 bases). Germline V gives CDR1 KGHSH, CDR2 LQKENI. The length of the CDR3 is 17 residues. V was pared by 0 bases and J by 2 bases, with 16 bases between. The chain's CDR3 is CASSPPGLGGDNYGYTF. The CDR3 DNA sequence: TGTGCCAGCTCACCACCGGGACTAGGGGGGGACAACTATGGCTACACCTTC.

The gene calls are TRBV27 and TRBJ1-5, with TRBD1 matching over 7 bases. CDR3 length: 15 residues. Germline CDR1 and CDR2: MNHEY and SMNVEV (reference sequence). After removal of 3 bases from V and 4 bases from J, the junction contained 6 bases not matched to a gene. Here the CDR3 DNA reads TGTGCCAGCAGTTTGTCGGGACAGATTAATCAGCCCCAGCATTTT. Protein: CASSLSGQINQPQHF.

The gene calls are TRBV5-5 and TRBJ1-1; D is uncertain. V was cut by 6 bases and J by 5 bases, with 23 bases left in between. There are 16 residues in the CDR3. Germline V gene data show CDR1 as SGHKS and CDR2 as YYEKEE (reference sequence). Here the CDR3 reads CASTLSLGRAYTEAFF. In DNA, the CDR3 is TGTGCCAGCACCCTGAGTCTTGGGAGGGCGTATACTGAAGCTTTCTTT. Looking up the rest from reference TRBV5-5 and TRBJ1-1 gives the full variable domain: DAGVTQSPTHLIKTRGQQVTLRCSPISGHKSVSWYQQVLGQGPQFIFQYYEKEERGRGNFPDRFSARQFPNYSSELNVNALLLGDSALYLCASTLSLGRAYTEAFFGQGTRLTVV.

This chain connects TRBV28 to TRBJ2-3, with no clear D. The germline CDR1 and CDR2 sequences are MDHEN and SYDVKM. CDR3 size: 12 residues. The V end was cut by 10 bases, the J end by 0 bases, with 8 bases between. The CDR3 loop is CATMTSTDTQYF. CDR3 sequence (DNA): TGTGCCACCATGACTAGCACAGATACGCAGTATTTT.

The chain combines TRBV10-3 with TRBJ1-4, with 9 bases identical to TRBD1. V gave up 4 bases and J gave up 8 bases; unmatched junction bases: 14. This CDR3 has 17 residues. Germline V lookup: CDR1 ENHRY, CDR2 SYGVKD. DNA of the CDR3: TGTGCCATCAGTGGGGGACCCAACAGGGGGCTGCAAGAAAAACTGTTTTTT. Protein product: CAISGGPNRGLQEKLFF.

The chain links TRBV11-3 to TRBJ1-2; TRBD1 matches 8 bases. Trimming removed 3 bases from V and 7 bases from J; junction bases left unmatched: 7. Per germline, CDR1 SGHNT and CDR2 YENEEA. This CDR3 spans 14 amino acids. The CDR3 sequence: CASSFSQGARGYTF. The CDR3, as DNA: TGTGCCAGCAGCTTTAGTCAGGGGGCGCGTGGCTACACCTTC.

This chain uses TRBV6-5 with TRBJ2-2, with unresolved D. Germline-derived CDR1 and CDR2 are MNHEY and SVGAGI. This CDR3 region has 12 residues. The V gene lost 2 bases and the J gene lost 7 bases, with 5 bases spanning the gap. DNA of the CDR3: TGTGCCAGCAGTTACACGGTCGGGGAGCTGTTTTTT. Translation: CASSYTVGELFF.

V gene TRBV5-1 combines with J gene TRBJ2-6, with a tentative D call TRBD2 (6 bases). The V gene's germline CDR1 is SGHRS and CDR2 YFSETQ. With 2 bases removed from V and 0 bases from J, the gap between germline ends came to 15 bases. The CDR3 sequence is 18 residues long. The CDR3 DNA is TGCGCCAGCAGCTTCGGGGACTTTCGGCACTCTGGGGCCAACGTCCTGACTTTC. This translates into CASSFGDFRHSGANVLTF.

J is TRBJ1-5 and V is TRBV28; D may be TRBD1 (5 bases). Trimming stripped 4 bases from V and 4 bases from J, with 14 bases between. Germline CDR1 is MDHEN and CDR2 is SYDVKM. The CDR3 has 15 amino acids. The CDR3 bases are TGTGCCAGCAGTTCCCCGGGGGAGGCGAATCAGCCCCAGCATTTT. Translating it yields CASSSPGEANQPQHF.

V and J are TRBV27 and TRBJ2-7, with a possible D match to TRBD2 (5 bases). The V end lost 8 bases, the J end lost 3 bases, and 8 bases lay between the germline ends. Germline assignment: CDR1 MNHEY and CDR2 SMNVEV (reference sequence). The CDR3 covers 11 residues. CDR3 sequence (DNA): TGTGCCAGCTGGACTCACTACGAGCAGTACTTC. Its translation is CASWTHYEQYF.

This clone was counted once. The chain carries TRBV11-2 and TRBJ2-7; TRBD2 matches at 14 bases. The CDR3 is 17 amino acids. The germline CDR1 and CDR2 sequences are SGHAT and FQNNGV. The ends lost 5 bases at V and 0 bases at J; junction bases unmatched: 6. The CDR3 here is CASSRTSGGSNSYEQYF. DNA for the CDR3: TGTGCCAGCAGCCGGACTAGCGGGGGGTCTAACTCCTACGAGCAGTACTTC.